This entry lists 4 T cell receptor beta chains sequenced from one sample in a study of CD8+ T cells in alopecia areata. Sequencing used cDNA as its template, made by extracting RNA and reverse transcribing it. Clones were read by immunoSEQ multiplex PCR, and TCRdb kept only the in-frame ones, dropping some. In the table there are about 120,000 clones, around three fifths of which are singletons. Sample treatment: oral pan-JAK inhibitor, 5-10 mg twice daily. The input for sequencing was CD4+ T cells sorted from blood, taken at week 24, from a patient treated with tofacitinib. All receptors derive from a human donor with alopecia areata.

This clone appeared a few times. V gene TRBV4-3 combines with J gene TRBJ2-5; unclear D gene. Per the germline V gene, CDR1 is LGHNA and CDR2 is YSLEER. Between the trimmed V and J ends, which lost 1 base and 3 bases, there was a span of 12 bases. CDR3 size: 15 residues. DNA for the CDR3: TGCGCCAGCAGCCAAGCCTTAGGGCCCGAAGAGACCCAGTACTTC. Its translation: CASSQALGPEETQYF.

The genes are TRBV6-5 and TRBJ2-7; D assignment may be TRBD1 or TRBD2 (6 bases each). V lost 9 bases and J 5 bases, leaving 20 bases between the germline ends. Germline V CDR1 and CDR2: MNHEY, SVGAGI. The CDR3 spans 14 residues. The DNA for the CDR3 is TGTGCCAGTCGCGGGCCAGGGGAGGTCCACGAGCAGTACTTC. Amino acids: CASRGPGEVHEQYF.

The rearrangement uses TRBV7-9 and TRBJ1-4, with a possible D match to TRBD1 (6 bases). This CDR3 contains 14 residues. Germline values: CDR1 SEHNR, CDR2 FQNEAQ (reference sequence). V gave up 5 bases and J gave up 3 bases, with 10 bases separating them. CDR3 amino acids: CASSPGASNEKLFF. DNA for the CDR3: TGTGCCAGCAGCCCAGGGGCCTCTAATGAAAAACTGTTTTTT.

The chain recombines TRBV27 with TRBJ1-2, with D possibly being TRBD1 (5 bases). Germline V gene data show CDR1 as MNHEY and CDR2 as SMNVEV (reference sequence). V was clipped by 2 bases and J by 5 bases, with 12 bases between them. The CDR3 is 14 residues long. The CDR3 coding sequence is TGTGCCAGCAGTTTAGCGGGACCTAGTTATGGCTACACCTTC. The encoded protein is CASSLAGPSYGYTF.